The sequence of this T cell receptor beta chain was determined in a study of blood T cells in healthy people across ages. This clonotype was observed at least ten times. Germline CDR1 reads SGHRS; CDR2 reads YFSETQ. The CDR3 runs 15 residues. V shed 0 bases and J shed 5 bases, with 12 bases lying between them. PBMCs were isolated at a quantity of at least 6 million per sample. Primers used in a second PCR of about 7 to 12 cycles were a sample-barcoded 5' primer and a J-beta primer mix. In TCRdb, the 5' RACE reads were re-called with MiXCR into one record per CDR3 protein. The sample comprises about 930,000 distinct CDR3 sequences, almost 30% of which are singletons, and 10% rests with the top ten. The same data also contributed to another study, on T cells of mothers and their children. That source reports: Overlap measured in related mother-child pairs was slightly, non-significantly higher than in unrelated pairs.

The chain joins TRBV5-1 to TRBJ1-5; perhaps TRBD1 as D (6 bases). What was sequenced was blood. The source of this sequence is a woman in her forties in good health. This CDR3 reads CASSLGDRFDQPQHF. CDR3 bases: TGCGCCAGCAGCTTGGGAGACAGGTTCGATCAGCCCCAGCATTTT.